This T cell receptor (beta chain) originates from a study of blood T cell repertoires in COVID-19. Across the study: Some COVID-19 samples were acute and others convalescent; all came from the United States, Italy and Spain. The analysed material was cDNA or gDNA that came from T cells, B-cell-depleted T cells, or PBMCs.

Only in-frame clones appear in the TCRdb table, and some are missing; sequencing was by immunoSEQ multiplex PCR. The sample includes tens of thousands of clones, about 88% of them seen just once. There are 21 residues in the CDR3. V was cut by 6 bases and J by 3 bases, with 35 bases left in between. CDR1 is MGHRA and CDR2 is YSYEKL in the germline V gene. The chain has TRBV4-1 and TRBJ1-2, with a weak D call TRBD1 (5 bases). The specimen sequenced was peripheral blood. The clonotype was recovered from a human donor in a cohort sampled during active COVID-19. The DNA for the CDR3 is TGCGCCAGCAGTCGTTTTGGAGACTGGCCGGGACGCGCGAGGGAGGACTATGGCTACACCTTC. The encoded protein is CASSRFGDWPGRAREDYGYTF.